Listed below are T cell receptor beta chains from one sample, sequenced in a study of cytomegalovirus exposure and HLA in healthy donors. The protocol was immunoSEQ multiplex PCR, while the TCRdb copy is restricted to in-frame clones and leaves out a portion. The sample carries hundreds of thousands of clones, roughly 81% recorded once. The sequencing sample was made of PBMCs. These receptors were obtained from a girl aged 2-10 years in good health and CMV-seronegative. Both conserved end residues are part of each CDR3. The order of the fields is CDR3 DNA, CDR3 protein, D gene, V gene, J gene, clone size. D genes are given only for firm matches. Some rows have no size entry. The others give once, few or many, or a class for an expanded clone.

CDR3 DNA: TGTGCCAGCAGCTTACGAGCGGGAGCAAATGAGCAGTTCTTC
CDR3 protein: CASSLRAGANEQFF
D gene: TRBD2
V gene: TRBV7-9
J gene: TRBJ2-1
clone size: NA

CDR3 DNA: TGTGCTACAAAAATACAGGGGCCCCCAAATGAGCAGTTCTTC
CDR3 protein: CATKIQGPPNEQFF
D gene: TRBD1
V gene: TRBV19
J gene: TRBJ2-1
clone size: NA

CDR3 DNA: TGTGCCAGTACTCGACTCCGGACAGGGAGGGATGAAAAACTGTTTTTT
CDR3 protein: CASTRLRTGRDEKLFF
D gene: TRBD1
V gene: TRBV19
J gene: TRBJ1-4
clone size: NA

CDR3 DNA: TGTGCCACCAGCAGAGGGGGGAGCGGGAGCGCAGATACGCAGTATTTT
CDR3 protein: CATSRGGSGSADTQYF
D gene: TRBD2
V gene: TRBV15
J gene: TRBJ2-3
clone size: NA

CDR3 DNA: TGTGCCAGCAGCTTAGGGACAGGGCGAGGCTACGAGCAGTACTTC
CDR3 protein: CASSLGTGRGYEQYF
D gene: TRBD1
V gene: TRBV7-9
J gene: TRBJ2-7
clone size: few

CDR3 DNA: TGTGCCAGCACCCCGAGGGACAGGGGGGATAACTATGGCTACACCTTC
CDR3 protein: CASTPRDRGDNYGYTF
D gene: TRBD1
V gene: TRBV6-6
J gene: TRBJ1-2
clone size: NA

CDR3 DNA: TGTGCCAGCAGCCAAGACAGGGGAGATGAGCAGTTCTTC
CDR3 protein: CASSQDRGDEQFF
D gene: NA
V gene: TRBV14
J gene: TRBJ2-1
clone size: NA

CDR3 DNA: TGTGCCAGCATACAGGTTCCCGAGCAGTACTTC
CDR3 protein: CASIQVPEQYF
D gene: NA
V gene: TRBV6-1
J gene: TRBJ2-7
clone size: NA

CDR3 DNA: TGTGCCAGCAGTTACACTTCAGGGGGCTATAATTCACCCCTCCACTTT
CDR3 protein: CASSYTSGGYNSPLHF
D gene: TRBD1
V gene: TRBV6-6
J gene: TRBJ1-6
clone size: NA

CDR3 DNA: TGCGCCTCCAAGGGGGATTACAATGAGCAGTTCTTC
CDR3 protein: CASKGDYNEQFF
D gene: NA
V gene: TRBV5-1
J gene: TRBJ2-1
clone size: NA

CDR3 DNA: TGTGCCAGCAGCTCCGCTGGGGCCAACGTCCTGACTTTC
CDR3 protein: CASSSAGANVLTF
D gene: NA
V gene: TRBV6-5
J gene: TRBJ2-6
clone size: NA

CDR3 DNA: TGCGCCAGCAGCCAAGTCTCGAGGGCGGACACTGAAGCTTTCTTT
CDR3 protein: CASSQVSRADTEAFF
D gene: NA
V gene: TRBV4-1
J gene: TRBJ1-1
clone size: NA

CDR3 DNA: TGTGCCAGCAGCACTCGACAGGGGGCGTACAATGAGCAGTTCTTC
CDR3 protein: CASSTRQGAYNEQFF
D gene: TRBD1
V gene: TRBV13
J gene: TRBJ2-1
clone size: NA

CDR3 DNA: TGTGCCAGCAGCCGGACAGCTTATAGCAATCAGCCCCAGCATTTT
CDR3 protein: CASSRTAYSNQPQHF
D gene: NA
V gene: TRBV6-5
J gene: TRBJ1-5
clone size: NA

CDR3 DNA: TGTGCCTGGAGTGTACTACTCACGACCGGGGAGCTGTTTTTT
CDR3 protein: CAWSVLLTTGELFF
D gene: NA
V gene: TRBV30
J gene: TRBJ2-2
clone size: NA

CDR3 DNA: TGCGCCAGCAGCCCCCTCCAAGGGGAGGTAGCTTTCTTT
CDR3 protein: CASSPLQGEVAFF
D gene: NA
V gene: TRBV4-1
J gene: TRBJ1-1
clone size: NA

CDR3 DNA: TGTGCCATCAGCGTAGGAGGGACTAGCGGGACCCTGACAGATACGCAGTATTTT
CDR3 protein: CAISVGGTSGTLTDTQYF
D gene: TRBD2
V gene: TRBV10-3
J gene: TRBJ2-3
clone size: NA

CDR3 DNA: TGTGCCAGCAGTGAGTGGCAGGATAATTCACCCCTCCACTTT
CDR3 protein: CASSEWQDNSPLHF
D gene: NA
V gene: TRBV2
J gene: TRBJ1-6
clone size: NA

CDR3 DNA: TGTGCCAGCAGTGATCCGAAGGGGACAGGGGGCGGAGCTGGAAAACTGTTTTTT
CDR3 protein: CASSDPKGTGGGAGKLFF
D gene: TRBD1
V gene: TRBV2
J gene: TRBJ1-4
clone size: NA

CDR3 DNA: TGTGCCAGCATCACTCGATCCAGCGGGAGAGGCTACGAGCAGTACTTC
CDR3 protein: CASITRSSGRGYEQYF
D gene: TRBD2
V gene: TRBV5-7
J gene: TRBJ2-7
clone size: NA

CDR3 DNA: TGTGCCAGCAGTCCGTACAACCAAGAGACCCAGTACTTC
CDR3 protein: CASSPYNQETQYF
D gene: NA
V gene: TRBV27
J gene: TRBJ2-5
clone size: once

CDR3 DNA: TGCGCCAGCAGCTTGGATGGACTAGCGGGAGGGCCAGATACGCAGTATTTT
CDR3 protein: CASSLDGLAGGPDTQYF
D gene: TRBD2
V gene: TRBV5-1
J gene: TRBJ2-3
clone size: NA

CDR3 DNA: TGTGCCACCAGCAGAGTCAGACAGGGTCTAGCCAAAAACATTCAGTACTTC
CDR3 protein: CATSRVRQGLAKNIQYF
D gene: TRBD1
V gene: TRBV15
J gene: TRBJ2-4
clone size: once

CDR3 DNA: TGTGCCAGCAAAGGACTAGCGCCCACCTACGAGCAGTACTTC
CDR3 protein: CASKGLAPTYEQYF
D gene: TRBD2
V gene: TRBV6-1
J gene: TRBJ2-7
clone size: NA

CDR3 DNA: TGTGCTAGTGGTGTACCGGGACTCAGAGGCTACACCTTC
CDR3 protein: CASGVPGLRGYTF
D gene: NA
V gene: TRBV12-5
J gene: TRBJ1-2
clone size: NA

CDR3 DNA: TGTGCCAGCAGTTCGGACAATCCTGATCAGCCCCAGCATTTT
CDR3 protein: CASSSDNPDQPQHF
D gene: NA
V gene: TRBV2
J gene: TRBJ1-5
clone size: NA

CDR3 DNA: TGTGCCAGTAGGACCCACACTATCTCTGGGGCCAACGTCCTGACTTTC
CDR3 protein: CASRTHTISGANVLTF
D gene: NA
V gene: TRBV19
J gene: TRBJ2-6
clone size: NA

CDR3 DNA: TGTGCCTGGAGTCCAAACAGGGGGTTCTTATATGGCTACACCTTC
CDR3 protein: CAWSPNRGFLYGYTF
D gene: TRBD1
V gene: TRBV30
J gene: TRBJ1-2
clone size: NA

CDR3 DNA: TGTGCCTGGTTACCTAACAGCTACCTTAACTATGGCTACACCTTC
CDR3 protein: CAWLPNSYLNYGYTF
D gene: NA
V gene: TRBV30
J gene: TRBJ1-2
clone size: once

CDR3 DNA: TGCGCCAGCAGCTTGGCCGTGGTAGCGGGAGGACCTGGTCAAGAGACCCAGTACTTC
CDR3 protein: CASSLAVVAGGPGQETQYF
D gene: TRBD2
V gene: TRBV5-1
J gene: TRBJ2-5
clone size: NA

CDR3 DNA: TGTGCCAGCAGCCATTGGGGCGCTGGGGCCAACGTCCTGACTTTC
CDR3 protein: CASSHWGAGANVLTF
D gene: NA
V gene: TRBV14
J gene: TRBJ2-6
clone size: NA

CDR3 DNA: TGTGCCAGTACCATCACCCGCACAGGGGGGAGTTATGGCTACACCTTC
CDR3 protein: CASTITRTGGSYGYTF
D gene: TRBD1
V gene: TRBV19
J gene: TRBJ1-2
clone size: NA

CDR3 DNA: TGCAGCGTTGAGGTTAGAGGGGGCCCTATGAACACTGAAGCTTTCTTT
CDR3 protein: CSVEVRGGPMNTEAFF
D gene: TRBD1
V gene: TRBV29-1
J gene: TRBJ1-1
clone size: NA

CDR3 DNA: TGTGCCAGCAGCGGCCCCGGGGACAGGCCAGTAAATAATGAAAAACTGTTTTTT
CDR3 protein: CASSGPGDRPVNNEKLFF
D gene: TRBD1
V gene: TRBV9
J gene: TRBJ1-4
clone size: NA

CDR3 DNA: TGTGCCAGCAGCTCCTCCGCGGTCGGCTACACCTTC
CDR3 protein: CASSSSAVGYTF
D gene: NA
V gene: TRBV7-6
J gene: TRBJ1-2
clone size: few

CDR3 DNA: TGTGCCAGCAGCTTAGGTTCCGGCTATGGCTACACCTTC
CDR3 protein: CASSLGSGYGYTF
D gene: NA
V gene: TRBV13
J gene: TRBJ1-2
clone size: once

CDR3 DNA: TGCGCCAGCATCGGACAGAGGGAAGCTTTCTTT
CDR3 protein: CASIGQREAFF
D gene: NA
V gene: TRBV5-1
J gene: TRBJ1-1
clone size: few

CDR3 DNA: TGTGCCAGCATGCGGGACAGGGCACAAGAGACCCAGTACTTC
CDR3 protein: CASMRDRAQETQYF
D gene: TRBD1
V gene: TRBV28
J gene: TRBJ2-5
clone size: NA

CDR3 DNA: TGTGCCAGCAGTGAAATGCAGGGCTATGAGGATGAGCAGTTCTTC
CDR3 protein: CASSEMQGYEDEQFF
D gene: NA
V gene: TRBV25-1
J gene: TRBJ2-1
clone size: few

CDR3 DNA: TGTGCCAGCAGTGGCCAGGGGAGGAACACTGAAGCTTTCTTT
CDR3 protein: CASSGQGRNTEAFF
D gene: NA
V gene: TRBV2
J gene: TRBJ1-1
clone size: NA

CDR3 DNA: TGTGCCAGCAGCTTCACGAGGGACACTGAAGCTTTCTTT
CDR3 protein: CASSFTRDTEAFF
D gene: NA
V gene: TRBV9
J gene: TRBJ1-1
clone size: NA

CDR3 DNA: TGTGCCAGCAGGACCGGGACAGGGGGCTACAATGAGCAGTTCTTC
CDR3 protein: CASRTGTGGYNEQFF
D gene: TRBD1
V gene: TRBV6-1
J gene: TRBJ2-1
clone size: once

CDR3 DNA: TGTGCCAGCTCACCCGGACTAGCCTGGGAGGAGTTCTTC
CDR3 protein: CASSPGLAWEEFF
D gene: TRBD2
V gene: TRBV18
J gene: TRBJ2-1
clone size: NA